This paragraph reports one T cell receptor beta chain. What it binds is not known. The CDR3 runs 15 residues. Trimming stripped 0 bases from V and 3 bases from J, with 7 bases between. CDR1 is SGHRS and CDR2 is YFSETQ in the germline V gene. Sequencing of cultured CD4+ T cell DNA used the Oncomine TCR Beta short-read assay. CD4+ T cells were cultured, and genomic DNA was extracted from them. TCRdb processed the PCR reads anew with MiXCR; each CDR3 protein has one entry. The table lists roughly 10,000 distinct CDR3 sequences, 38% of them singletons. These data are taken from a study of vaccination and CD4 T cells after COVID-19. At the level of the study: Convalescent donors totaled six males and four females, including two who were Hispanic.

Treatment denoted: approximately 10-day PBMC culture with coronavirus spike peptide pools or control peptides (ViraFEST assay). The unexposed donor provided CD4+ T cells, which were taken before the COVID-19 pandemic (2011-2018). For ViraFEST, peptide pools expanded antigen-specific T cells, after which the TCRs were sequenced. The J gene is TRBJ1-6, the V gene TRBV5-1; D remains ambiguous. The source of this sequence is a human donor in good health. The sample taken for sequencing was CD4+ T cells from blood, cultured in vitro. Written as DNA, the CDR3 is TGCGCCAGCAGCTTGGAGCTCCTCTATAATTCACCCCTCCACTTT. Protein product: CASSLELLYNSPLHF.